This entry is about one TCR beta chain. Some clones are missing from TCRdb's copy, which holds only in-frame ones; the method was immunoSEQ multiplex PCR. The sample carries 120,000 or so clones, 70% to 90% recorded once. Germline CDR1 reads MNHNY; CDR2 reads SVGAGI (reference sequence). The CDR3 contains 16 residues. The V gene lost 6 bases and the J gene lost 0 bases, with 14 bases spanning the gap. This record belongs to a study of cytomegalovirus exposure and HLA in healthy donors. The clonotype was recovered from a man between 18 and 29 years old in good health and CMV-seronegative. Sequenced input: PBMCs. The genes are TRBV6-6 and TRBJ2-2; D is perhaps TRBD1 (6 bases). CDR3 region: CASSDVGTSNTGELFF. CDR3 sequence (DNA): TGTGCCAGCAGCGACGTGGGGACATCGAACACCGGGGAGCTGTTTTTT.